Following are 28 T cell receptor beta chains from one sample sequenced in a study of blood T cell repertoires in COVID-19. The repertoire was sequenced with immunoSEQ multiplex PCR; TCRdb's copy has only in-frame clones and lacks some. This sample yields over 30,000 clones, of which roughly 78% are seen a single time; about 40% belongs to the top ten. Sequenced input: peripheral blood. Receptors originate from a man older than 75 with active or convalescent COVID-19.

The V and J genes are TRBV3-1 (or the pseudogene TRBV3-2) and TRBJ1-1, with 7 bases lining up with TRBD1. V trimming: 3 bases; J trimming: 6 bases; junction bases outside the gene matches: 7. The CDR3 covers 14 residues. The germline CDR1 and CDR2 sequences are LGHDT and YNNKEL (reference sequence). As DNA, the CDR3 is TGTGCCAGCAGCCATAAGACAGGGTTCCCTGAAGCTTTCTTT. Protein sequence: CASSHKTGFPEAFF.

The V and J genes are TRBV15 and TRBJ1-1; 7 nucleotides line up with TRBD1. This CDR3 is 15 amino acids long. J gave up 3 bases and V 5 bases, and 9 bases lay outside the gene matches. Per the germline V gene, CDR1 is LNHNV and CDR2 is YYDKDF (reference sequence). The CDR3 region is CATSARDSGDTEAFF. The CDR3 DNA follows: TGTGCCACCAGCGCGCGGGACAGCGGCGACACTGAAGCTTTCTTT. The whole variable domain, remainder taken from reference TRBV15 and TRBJ1-1, is DAMVIQNPRYQVTQFGKPVTLSCSQTLNHNVMYWYQQKSSQAPKLLFHYYDKDFNNEADTPDNFQSRRPNTSFCFLDIRSPGLGDTAMYLCATSARDSGDTEAFFGQGTRLTVV.

This chain joins TRBV5-8 and TRBJ1-5, with D maybe TRBD1 (5 bases). CDR1 and CDR2 (germline): SGHTS, YDEGEE. The CDR3 has 15 residues. V lost 4 bases and J 4 bases, leaving 15 bases between the germline ends. The CDR3 nucleotides read TGTGCCAGCAGCCAAGGATGGGGCCCGAATCAGCCCCAGCATTTT. It specifies CASSQGWGPNQPQHF.

The V and J genes are TRBV4-3 and TRBJ1-1, with a tentative D call TRBD1 (6 bases). Looked up from germline, CDR1 is LGHNA and CDR2 is YSLEER. The V end was cut by 0 bases, the J end by 11 bases, with 19 bases between. This CDR3 has 15 residues. For the CDR3, the DNA is TGCGCCAGCAGCCAAGAGACGACGGGGGGCGGCGCCGCTTTCTTT. Amino acids: CASSQETTGGGAAFF.

In regard to this clone: Germline and junction disagree at one end, which may indicate a read error. This rearrangement joins TRBV11-1 to TRBJ1-2; tentatively, D is TRBD1 (6 bases). CDR3 length: 12 residues. The V gene's germline CDR1 is SGHAT and CDR2 FQDESV (reference sequence). CDR3 coding DNA: TGTGCCAGCAGCTTGCGACAGGCAGATTACGCCTTC. It is translated as CASSLRQADYAF.

This chain joins TRBV9 and TRBJ2-1; D not resolved. Trimming removed 5 bases from V and 0 bases from J, with 6 bases in between. The CDR3 has 13 amino acids. CDR1 and CDR2 (germline): SGDLS, YYNGEE. The DNA for the CDR3 is TGTGCCAGCAGTATCGGCTCCTACAATGAGCAGTTCTTC. Its protein is CASSIGSYNEQFF.

CDR3 sequence reads: CASSLLSSGIYNEQFF. Here the CDR3 DNA reads TGTGCCAGCAGTTTATTATCTAGCGGGATCTACAATGAGCAGTTCTTC. The rearrangement joins TRBV27 to TRBJ2-1, with TRBD2 matching 9 bases. The CDR3 contains 16 residues. The V segment lost 1 base and the J segment 3 bases; nucleotides outside the gene matches: 4. The germline CDR1 and CDR2 sequences are MNHEY and SMNVEV (reference sequence).

The chain is built from TRBV7-3 and TRBJ2-1; 9 bases line up with TRBD1. The germline gives CDR1 SGHTA, CDR2 FQGTGA. This CDR3 has 15 residues. The trim removed 2 bases at V and 3 bases at J, leaving 2 bases unmatched. CDR3 DNA: TGTGCCAGCAGCTTAGAGACAGGGGGCTACAATGAGCAGTTCTTC. Amino acid sequence: CASSLETGGYNEQFF.

The V gene is TRBV7-9, the J gene TRBJ1-1; TRBD1 is a possible D gene (6 bases). V lost 1 base, J lost 0 bases, and 9 bases lay in between. Per germline, CDR1 SEHNR and CDR2 FQNEAQ (reference sequence). The CDR3 contains 15 residues. CDR3 protein: CASSLEDSMNTEAFF. The DNA for the CDR3 is TGTGCCAGCAGCTTAGAGGACAGCATGAACACTGAAGCTTTCTTT.

This clone was found once. V usage is TRBV2 and J usage is TRBJ1-4; the D gene is possibly TRBD1 (5 bases). Germline V gives CDR1 SNHLY, CDR2 FYNNEI. The CDR3 consists of 14 residues. V was cut by 6 bases and J by 3 bases, with 11 bases left in between. The CDR3 nucleotides are TGTGCCAGCAGACGACAGCTATCTAATGAAAAACTGTTTTTT. Residues: CASRRQLSNEKLFF.

This clone was seen just once. The gene calls are TRBV28 and TRBJ2-3; tentative D call: TRBD1 (6 bases). The V and J ends lost 3 bases and 4 bases respectively, with 14 bases between them. Germline assignment: CDR1 MDHEN and CDR2 SYDVKM. The CDR3 has 15 residues. This CDR3 reads CASSLGQGLADTQYF. As DNA, the CDR3 is TGTGCCAGCAGTTTGGGGCAGGGGTTGGCAGATACGCAGTATTTT.

The V and J genes are TRBV24-1 and TRBJ1-5; D not certain. The V and J ends lost 4 bases and 3 bases respectively, with 3 bases between them. This CDR3 has 12 amino acids. Germline V gene data show CDR1 as KGHDR and CDR2 as SFDVKD. CDR3 sequence: CATSDFNQPQHF. The CDR3 DNA is TGTGCCACCAGTGACTTCAATCAGCCCCAGCATTTT.

V usage is TRBV28 and J usage is TRBJ1-2, with D unresolved. The CDR3 is 13 amino acids. CDR1 MDHEN and CDR2 SYDVKM come from the germline V gene. V was shortened by 6 bases and J by 7 bases, with 15 bases between the two germline ends. This CDR3 is CASRIKWGGGYTF. DNA for the CDR3: TGTGCCAGCAGAATAAAGTGGGGAGGTGGCTACACCTTC.

This sequence joins TRBV3-1 (or the pseudogene TRBV3-2) and TRBJ2-3; TRBD2 matches at 8 bases. CDR1 and CDR2 from the germline V gene are LGHDT and YNNKEL (reference sequence). The ends lost 4 bases at V and 6 bases at J; junction bases unmatched: 6. The CDR3 covers 14 residues. The CDR3 DNA is TGTGCCAGCAGCCCCGGACTAGCCAGGGATACGCAGTATTTT. It translates to CASSPGLARDTQYF.

This clone was observed a handful of times. DNA of the CDR3: TGTGCCAGCAGGTTGCACAGGGCGAGCCTGAATCCTTTCTTT. Encoded protein: CASRLHRASLNPFF. This chain uses TRBV27 with TRBJ1-1; D is possibly TRBD1 (6 bases). The CDR3 loop spans 14 amino acids. With 6 bases removed from V and 12 bases from J, the gap between germline ends came to 23 bases. CDR1 is MNHEY and CDR2 is SMNVEV in the germline V gene (reference sequence).

V gene TRBV5-1 combines with J gene TRBJ1-2, with D perhaps matching TRBD1 (5 bases). V shed 4 bases and J shed 7 bases, with 14 bases lying between them. CDR1 SGHRS and CDR2 YFSETQ come from the germline V gene. The CDR3 contains 13 residues. CDR3 in amino acids: CASSLEAGSGYTF. CDR3 DNA: TGCGCCAGCAGCCTGGAAGCAGGGTCTGGCTACACCTTC.

This sequence joins TRBV29-1 and TRBJ2-1; TRBD2 matches at 16 bases. V lost 3 bases, J lost 3 bases, and 5 bases stayed unmatched. The CDR3 runs to 17 residues. Germline assignment: CDR1 SQVTM and CDR2 ANQGSEA. The CDR3: CSVDTGLAGGHYNEQFF. CDR3 DNA: TGCAGCGTTGACACGGGACTAGCGGGAGGGCACTACAATGAGCAGTTCTTC.

V usage is TRBV9 and J usage is TRBJ2-7, with 7 positions matching TRBD2. The CDR3 is made up of 16 amino acids. Per germline, CDR1 SGDLS and CDR2 YYNGEE. V lost 1 base, J lost 4 bases, and 11 bases stayed unmatched. The CDR3 spells CASSVYGGSTKYEQYF. Here the CDR3 DNA reads TGTGCCAGCAGCGTATACGGCGGGAGCACGAAATACGAGCAGTACTTC.

The chain employs TRBV29-1 and TRBJ1-5; D is ambiguous. This CDR3 contains 13 residues. The ends were cut back, 5 bases at V and 3 bases at J, with 11 bases in the middle. CDR1 is SQVTM, CDR2 ANQGSEA, per germline. CDR3 residues: CSVRQAYNQPQHF. The CDR3 DNA reads TGCAGCGTTCGGCAGGCGTACAATCAGCCCCAGCATTTT.

The genes are TRBV5-1 and TRBJ2-1; TRBD2 aligns across 14 bases. Per the germline V gene, CDR1 is SGHRS and CDR2 is YFSETQ. CDR3 length: 16 residues. The V gene end was trimmed by 5 bases and the J gene end by 2 bases; junction bases not matched to a gene: 3. This chain's CDR3 is CASRGTSGSPYNEQFF. CDR3 nucleotides: TGCGCCAGCAGGGGGACTAGCGGGAGCCCCTACAATGAGCAGTTCTTC.

The chain links TRBV9 to TRBJ2-2, with D unresolved. The V gene's germline CDR1 is SGDLS and CDR2 YYNGEE. This CDR3 contains 15 residues. Trimming removed 4 bases at V and 1 base at J, with 11 bases between. The CDR3 loop is CASSPQTGNTGELFF. The CDR3 DNA follows: TGTGCCAGCAGCCCCCAGACGGGGAACACCGGGGAGCTGTTTTTT.

The V call is TRBV7-2, the J call TRBJ1-4, with 7 bases lining up with TRBD1. V trimming: 0 bases; J trimming: 5 bases; junction bases outside the gene matches: 9. Germline V lookup: CDR1 SGHTA, CDR2 FQGNSA. The CDR3 covers 17 residues. CDR3 coding DNA: TGTGCCAGCAGCTTAGCTACCCCCGGGACAGCGAATGAAAAACTGTTTTTT. Its translation: CASSLATPGTANEKLFF.

CDR3 sequence reads: CASSLEGVYQPQHF. The DNA of the CDR3 is TGTGCCAGCAGCTTGGAAGGGGTGTATCAGCCCCAGCATTTT. J is TRBJ1-5 and V is TRBV5-8, with a tentative D call TRBD1 (5 bases). Germline-derived CDR1 and CDR2 are SGHTS and YDEGEE. The ends were cut back, 0 bases at V and 5 bases at J, with 9 bases in the middle. The CDR3 contains 14 residues.

The genes are TRBV21-1 and TRBJ2-2; the D call TRBD2 from the table was never checked on the DNA. TRBV21-1 counts as a pseudogene. CDR3 size: 16 residues. The CDR3 coding sequence is TGTGCCAGCATCAGTACGGGGAATCGAGGTACCGGGGAGCTGTTTTTT. Protein: CASISTGNRGTGELFF.

The genes are TRBV6-5 and TRBJ2-5, with D possibly TRBD2 on 5 matching bases. The V end lost 0 bases, the J end lost 5 bases, and 10 bases lay between the germline ends. The CDR3 extends over 14 amino acids. Germline assignment: CDR1 MNHEY and CDR2 SVGAGI. CDR3 sequence (DNA): TGTGCCAGCAGTTACTCGGCGACGGGGGAGACCCAGTACTTC. This sequence encodes CASSYSATGETQYF.

The CDR3 loop reads CASSVSTGADSPLHF. The CDR3 region has the DNA TGTGCCAGCAGCGTCTCGACAGGGGCGGATTCACCCCTCCACTTT. The chain links TRBV9 to TRBJ1-6, with 8 positions matching TRBD1. V trimming: 2 bases; J trimming: 8 bases; junction bases outside the gene matches: 6. This CDR3 contains 15 residues. CDR1 is SGDLS and CDR2 is YYNGEE in the germline V gene.

The chain couples TRBV19 to TRBJ2-2; 8 nucleotides align to TRBD1. The CDR3 runs to 15 residues. J was trimmed by 8 bases and V by 7 bases; bases with no gene match: 12. Per germline, CDR1 LNHDA and CDR2 SQIVND (reference sequence). The CDR3 is CASTRGQGETGELFF. The CDR3 region has the DNA TGTGCCAGTACTCGAGGACAGGGCGAGACGGGGGAGCTGTTTTTT.

The chain employs TRBV19 and TRBJ2-4; D is perhaps TRBD2 (6 bases). Germline V gene data show CDR1 as LNHDA and CDR2 as SQIVND (reference sequence). V lost 5 bases to trimming and J lost 7 bases, with 18 bases between them. This CDR3 has 15 amino acids. The CDR3 DNA reads TGTGCCAGTAGTCCAACCGGGACTCTGGGGAACATTCAGTACTTC. This sequence encodes CASSPTGTLGNIQYF.